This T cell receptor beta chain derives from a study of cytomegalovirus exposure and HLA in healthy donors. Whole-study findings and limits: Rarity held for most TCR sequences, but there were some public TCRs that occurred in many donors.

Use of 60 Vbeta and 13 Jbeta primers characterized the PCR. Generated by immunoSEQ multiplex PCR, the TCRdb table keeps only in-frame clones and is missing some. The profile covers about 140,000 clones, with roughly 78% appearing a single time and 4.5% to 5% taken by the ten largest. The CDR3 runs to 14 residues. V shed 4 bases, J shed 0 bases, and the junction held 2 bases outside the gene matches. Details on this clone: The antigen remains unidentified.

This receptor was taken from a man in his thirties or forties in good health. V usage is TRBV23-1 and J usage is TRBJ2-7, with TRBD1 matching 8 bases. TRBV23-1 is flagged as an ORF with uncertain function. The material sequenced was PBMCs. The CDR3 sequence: CASSLRGPSYEQYF. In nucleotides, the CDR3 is TGCGCCAGCAGTCTCAGGGGGCCCTCCTACGAGCAGTACTTC.